This T cell receptor (beta chain) was identified in a study of shared clonotypes between healthy human individuals. Positive CCR7 selection of CD45RO-negative cells yielded the naive CD8 cells, and terminally differentiated effector memory CD45RA+ cells were excluded. The table came from immunoSEQ multiplex PCR; TCRdb's copy has only in-frame clones and leaves some out. The repertoire includes 750,000 to 1,000,000 clones, roughly 92% of them detected once, and about 24% sits in the top ten. In germline, CDR1 is MDHEN, CDR2 SYDVKM. The CDR3 totals 13 residues. The chain carries TRBV28 and TRBJ2-1; 10 bases agree with TRBD2. The sample consisted of naive CD8+ T cells sorted from blood. This clonotype originated in a man under 40 in good health. CDR3 loop: CATRLAGENEQFF. DNA for the CDR3: TGTGCGACTCGGCTAGCGGGAGAGAATGAGCAGTTCTTC.